This T cell receptor (beta chain) derives from a study of blood T cell repertoires in COVID-19. Produced via immunoSEQ multiplex PCR; TCRdb's table is partial and in-frame only. Of about 270,000 clones listed, 81% are singletons. This CDR3 comprises 13 residues. The germline V gene has CDR1 SNHLY and CDR2 FYNNEI. The V segment lost 9 bases and the J segment 0 bases; nucleotides outside the gene matches: 3. This clone showed up just a few times. The sample comprised peripheral blood. The genes are TRBV2 and TRBJ1-2; 8 positions agree with TRBD1. This sequence was found in a woman aged 55-70 years with active or convalescent COVID-19. CDR3 in amino acids: CASRQGPNYGYTF. CDR3 coding DNA: TGTGCCAGTCGACAGGGGCCTAACTATGGCTACACCTTC.